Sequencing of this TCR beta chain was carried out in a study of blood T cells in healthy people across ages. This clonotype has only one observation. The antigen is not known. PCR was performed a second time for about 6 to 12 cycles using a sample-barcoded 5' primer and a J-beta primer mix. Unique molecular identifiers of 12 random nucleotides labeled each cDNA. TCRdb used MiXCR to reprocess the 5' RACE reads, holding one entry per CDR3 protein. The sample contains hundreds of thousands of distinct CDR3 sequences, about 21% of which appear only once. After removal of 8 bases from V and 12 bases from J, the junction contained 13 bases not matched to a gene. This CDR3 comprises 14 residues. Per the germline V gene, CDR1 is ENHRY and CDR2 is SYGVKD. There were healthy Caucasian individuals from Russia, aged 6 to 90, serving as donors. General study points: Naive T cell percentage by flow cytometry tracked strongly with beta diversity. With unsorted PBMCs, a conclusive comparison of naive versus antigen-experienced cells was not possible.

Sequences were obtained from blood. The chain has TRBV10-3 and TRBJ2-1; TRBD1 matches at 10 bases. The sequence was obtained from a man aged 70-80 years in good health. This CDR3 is CAIGTGELAAGQFF. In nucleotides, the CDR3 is TGTGCCATCGGGACAGGGGAACTAGCGGCGGGGCAGTTCTTC.